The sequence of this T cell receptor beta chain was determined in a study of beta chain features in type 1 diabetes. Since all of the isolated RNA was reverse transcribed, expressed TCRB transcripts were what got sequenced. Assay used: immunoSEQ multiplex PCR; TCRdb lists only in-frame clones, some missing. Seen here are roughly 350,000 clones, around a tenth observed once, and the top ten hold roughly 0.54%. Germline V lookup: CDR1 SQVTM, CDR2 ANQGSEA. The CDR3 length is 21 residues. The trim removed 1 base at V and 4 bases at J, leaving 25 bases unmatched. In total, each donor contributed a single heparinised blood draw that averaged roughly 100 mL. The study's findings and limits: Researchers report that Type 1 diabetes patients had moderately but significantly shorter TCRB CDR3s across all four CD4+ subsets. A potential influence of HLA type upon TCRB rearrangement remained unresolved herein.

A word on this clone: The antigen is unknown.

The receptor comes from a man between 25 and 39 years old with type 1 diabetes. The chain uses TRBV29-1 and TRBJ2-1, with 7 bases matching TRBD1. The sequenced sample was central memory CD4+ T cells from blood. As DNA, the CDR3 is TGCAGCGTTGAAGGGGCTGTGGGGACAGCCGGTGGGAGTCTCGGGTACAATGAGCAGTTCTTC. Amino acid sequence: CSVEGAVGTAGGSLGYNEQFF.